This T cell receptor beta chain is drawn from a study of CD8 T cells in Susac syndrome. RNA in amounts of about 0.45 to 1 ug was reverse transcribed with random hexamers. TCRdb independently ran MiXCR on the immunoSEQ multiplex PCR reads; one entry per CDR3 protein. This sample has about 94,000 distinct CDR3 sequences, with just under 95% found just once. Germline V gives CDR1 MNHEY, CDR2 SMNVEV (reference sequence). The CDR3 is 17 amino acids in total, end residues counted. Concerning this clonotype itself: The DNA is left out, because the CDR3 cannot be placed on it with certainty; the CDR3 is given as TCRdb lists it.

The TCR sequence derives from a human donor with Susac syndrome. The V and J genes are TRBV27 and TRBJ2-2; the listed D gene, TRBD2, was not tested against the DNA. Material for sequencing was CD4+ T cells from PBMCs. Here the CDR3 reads CASSFGTAVRRAGELFF.